These T cell receptor beta chains were read from a single sample in a study of human T cells and chemical hapten exposure. TCRdb redid the calling of the RACE reads with MiXCR, one entry per CDR3 protein. The profile shows about 190,000 distinct CDR3 sequences, 24% of them singletons. The input for sequencing was whole blood, taken in connection with sensitization to the hapten diphenylcyclopropenone (DPC). All receptors derive from a woman between 35 and 50 years old with alopecia areata. Some clones in this sample may be carry-over from other donors' samples. The CDR3 runs from the conserved cysteine through the conserved F or W. The D gene is left open where the match is weak. Size tells how often a clone was seen (once, few, many) or the class of an expanded clone, and some rows leave it out.

clone_size	v_call	d_call	j_call	cdr3_nt	cdr3_aa
NA	TRBV20-1	TRBD2	TRBJ2-3	TGCAGTGCTGAAAGACTAGCGGCTAGCACAGATACGCAGTATTTT	CSAERLAASTDTQYF
NA	TRBV5-1	TRBD2	TRBJ2-1	TGCGCCAGCAGCTTGATCGCCCTAGGGAGCGGGGGACCGGACAATGAGCAGTTCTTC	CASSLIALGSGGPDNEQFF
few	TRBV2	NA	TRBJ1-2	TGTGCCAGTCAGAAGGCGAACTATGGCTACACCTTC	CASQKANYGYTF
few	TRBV29-1	NA	TRBJ2-3	TGCAGCGTTGATTGGGCTAACTCGGGTACGCAGTATTTT	CSVDWANSGTQYF
few	TRBV6-2/TRBV6-3	TRBD1	TRBJ1-2	TGTGCCAGCAGTCAGGACAGGGGGCGCGCCTATGGCTACACCTTC	CASSQDRGRAYGYTF
medium-sized	TRBV7-9	NA	TRBJ1-1	TGTGCCAGCAGCTTAGAGGGCAGGTACACTGAAGCTTTCTTT	CASSLEGRYTEAFF
NA	TRBV7-2	TRBD1	TRBJ2-5	TGTGCCAGCCGCTCTACAGGGGGCTCAGAGACCCAGTACTTC	CASRSTGGSETQYF
NA	TRBV7-2	NA	TRBJ2-3	TGTGCCAGCAGCTTCCAGCGGGCCCTACCTGATACGCAGTATTTT	CASSFQRALPDTQYF
NA	TRBV9	TRBD2	TRBJ2-5	TGTGCCAGCAGCGTAGATGGCGGGAGAGGCGAGACCCAGTACTTC	CASSVDGGRGETQYF
many	TRBV11-2	NA	TRBJ2-3	TGTGCCAGCTATAGACTAGACAACAGAGATACGCAGTATTTT	CASYRLDNRDTQYF
NA	TRBV7-3	TRBD1	TRBJ2-2	TGTGCCAGCAGCTTAACGGGACAGGGGGCCACCGGGGAGCTGTTTTTT	CASSLTGQGATGELFF
few	TRBV12-5	TRBD1	TRBJ1-5	TGTGCTAGTGGTTATCAGGGGACAGGGACCCTTCCCCAGCATTTT	CASGYQGTGTLPQHF
NA	TRBV12-3/TRBV12-4	TRBD1	TRBJ1-2	TGTGCCAGCAGTCCACAGGGGTTTTATGGCTACACCTTC	CASSPQGFYGYTF
NA	TRBV21-1	NA	TRBJ1-1	TGTGCCAGCAGCAAAGGGAATGAGACGGACCTGAACACTGAAGCTTTCTTT	CASSKGNETDLNTEAFF
NA	TRBV12-3/TRBV12-4	NA	TRBJ2-1	TGTGCCAGCAGTTTGCCAGGGTCGGCCTACAATGAGCAGTTCTTC	CASSLPGSAYNEQFF
few	TRBV6-2/TRBV6-3	TRBD2	TRBJ2-1	TGTGCCAGCAGAAACCCGGTACTAGCGGGATCACGCAATGAGCAGTTCTTC	CASRNPVLAGSRNEQFF
NA	TRBV20-1	NA	TRBJ2-7	TGCAGTGCTGGGCCGGACCCCTACGAGCAGTACTTC	CSAGPDPYEQYF
many	TRBV29-1	TRBD2	TRBJ2-5	TGCAGCGTTGGTACAGCGGGAGGGCAAGAGACCCAGTACTTC	CSVGTAGGQETQYF
few	TRBV28	TRBD1	TRBJ2-7	TGTGCCAGCAGTTCATCCGGGACAGGAATTTACGAGCAGTACTTC	CASSSSGTGIYEQYF
NA	TRBV5-1	NA	TRBJ2-7	TGCGCCAGCAGCCCGGACCGGGGCTTCTCGTACGAGCAGTACTTC	CASSPDRGFSYEQYF
few	TRBV10-3	NA	TRBJ2-7	TGTGCCGTTACAGGAGCCCCCTACGAGCAGTACTTC	CAVTGAPYEQYF
NA	TRBV28	NA	TRBJ2-1	TGTGCCAGCAGTTTCATTAGGCAGGGCAATGAGCAGTTCTTC	CASSFIRQGNEQFF
NA	TRBV6-2/TRBV6-3	TRBD1	TRBJ1-2	TGTGCCAGCAGTTCGGGACAGGGTATCTCCTATGGCTACACCTTC	CASSSGQGISYGYTF
NA	TRBV6-2/TRBV6-3	TRBD1	TRBJ2-5	TGTGCCAGCAGGGACCCGGGACAGCAAGAGACCCAGTACTTC	CASRDPGQQETQYF
NA	TRBV20-1	NA	TRBJ2-2	TGCAGTGTTAACTTAGGGGGGAACACCGGGGAGCTGTTTTTT	CSVNLGGNTGELFF
many	TRBV7-9	TRBD2	TRBJ2-5	TGTGCCAGCAGCCCGAGTATCGGGACTAGCGGGAGGGCCTCGTCCAGCGAGACCCAGTACTTC	CASSPSIGTSGRASSSETQYF
few	TRBV29-1	NA	TRBJ1-2	TGCAGCGTGACCCCTGCGATTTCTAACTATGGCTACACCTTC	CSVTPAISNYGYTF
few	TRBV20-1	TRBD2	TRBJ2-5	TGCAGTGCTAGAGATGGTAGCGGGAGTCAAGAGACCCAGTACTTC	CSARDGSGSQETQYF
NA	TRBV29-1	NA	TRBJ1-2	TGCAGCGTTGAAAAAAACAACTATGGCTACACCTTC	CSVEKNNYGYTF
NA	TRBV6-5	NA	TRBJ1-1	TGTGCCACCTGGAGGGTGAACACTGAAGCTTTCTTT	CATWRVNTEAFF
NA	TRBV7-2	NA	TRBJ2-5	TGTGCCAGCAGCCCCCAGGGGTGGTACCAAGAGACCCAGTACTTC	CASSPQGWYQETQYF
NA	TRBV4-3	NA	TRBJ2-1	TGCGCCAGCAGCCAAGATTTGTCTAGAAATAATGAGCAGTTCTTC	CASSQDLSRNNEQFF
NA	TRBV5-1	TRBD2	TRBJ2-5	TGCGCCAGCAGCTTCGGTCGAGGGAGGGGACAAGAGACCCAGTACTTC	CASSFGRGRGQETQYF
NA	TRBV29-1	NA	TRBJ1-1	TGCAGCGCGGTTACACAGGAGACACTGAACACTGAAGCTTTCTTT	CSAVTQETLNTEAFF
NA	TRBV4-3	NA	TRBJ2-7	TGCGCCAGCAGCCAAGATTTGCGCTACGAGCAGTACTTC	CASSQDLRYEQYF
NA	TRBV12-3/TRBV12-4	NA	TRBJ1-1	TGTGCCAGCAGTTTAGGGCAGGGGAGTAATGCTTTCTTT	CASSLGQGSNAFF
NA	TRBV4-3	NA	TRBJ1-2	TGCGCCAGCAGCCAAGATAATTCTGCAGGGTATGGCTACACCTTC	CASSQDNSAGYGYTF
few	TRBV18	NA	TRBJ1-4	TGTGCCAGCTCACCAGTCGGGGGAGCAGAAAAACTGTTTTTT	CASSPVGGAEKLFF